This T cell receptor (beta chain) was found in a study of T cell clones after liver transplantation. In the study overall: HCV positivity affected three of eight recipients; the rest lacked autoimmune or viral indications.

Per germline, CDR1 SGHTA and CDR2 FQGNSA. This CDR3 region has 15 residues. Here immunoSEQ multiplex PCR was the method, and the copy in TCRdb shows in-frame clones only, minus some. The sample contains over 90,000 clones, around 80% of which appear only once. The rearrangement joins TRBV7-2 to TRBJ2-2, with 11 bases aligning to TRBD2. This receptor was identified in a human patient who received a liver transplant. The graft donor may have given rise to some T cells. The sample was CD4+ T cells from blood, taken about 50 months after liver transplant. CDR3 nucleotide sequence: TGTGCTTCGCTAGCGGGGGGCCAGGGCACCGGGGAGCTGTTTTTT. The encoded protein is CASLAGGQGTGELFF. The full variable domain, with the rest looked up from reference TRBV7-2 and TRBJ2-2, is GAGVSQSPSNKVTEKGKDVELRCDPISGHTALYWYRQSLGQGLEFLIYFQGNSAPDKSGLPSDRFSAERTGGSVSTLTIQRTQQEDSAVYLCASLAGGQGTGELFFGEGSRLTVL.